A selection of T cell receptor beta chains follows, all from one sample in a study of blood T cells in healthy people across ages. One entry per CDR3 protein, called by TCRdb with MiXCR from the 5' RACE reads. The table has about 640,000 distinct CDR3 sequences, under 70% seen once. Sequenced: blood. The source of these receptors is a man aged 55 to 70 in good health. CDR3s include the opening cysteine and the closing phenylalanine or tryptophan. D genes are given only for firm matches. A clone size is listed for some rows: how often the clone was seen (once, few, many), or a class if it is expanded.

D gene	clone size	V gene	J gene	CDR3 protein	CDR3 DNA
NA	many	TRBV28	TRBJ2-5	CASTVGRSGSFGQETQYF	TGTGCCAGCACCGTGGGCCGGTCGGGTTCCTTCGGGCAAGAGACCCAGTACTTC
NA	NA	TRBV5-1	TRBJ2-1	CASSLDTGWDEQFF	TGCGCCAGCAGCTTGGATACAGGGTGGGATGAGCAGTTCTTC
NA	NA	TRBV5-1	TRBJ2-7	CASSSGRSYEQYF	TGCGCCAGCAGCTCGGGCAGATCCTACGAGCAGTACTTC
NA	NA	TRBV20-1	TRBJ2-6	CSANPVSGANVLTF	TGCAGTGCTAATCCCGTCTCTGGGGCCAACGTCCTGACTTTC
NA	NA	TRBV6-6	TRBJ2-3	CASRAEGNTDTQYF	TGTGCCAGCAGGGCCGAGGGAAACACAGATACGCAGTATTTT
TRBD1	NA	TRBV12-3/TRBV12-4	TRBJ1-1	CASSQGQGPREAFF	TGTGCCAGCAGCCAGGGACAGGGCCCCAGGGAAGCTTTCTTT
NA	NA	TRBV20-1	TRBJ1-4	CSARGGNANEKLFF	TGCAGTGCTAGGGGGGGAAATGCTAATGAAAAACTGTTTTTT
TRBD1	NA	TRBV6-2/TRBV6-3	TRBJ2-3	CASRGQGADTDTQYF	TGTGCCAGCAGGGGACAGGGGGCGGACACAGATACGCAGTATTTT
TRBD2	many	TRBV6-2/TRBV6-3	TRBJ2-1	CASTGGVTYNEQFF	TGTGCCAGTACGGGAGGGGTCACCTACAATGAGCAGTTCTTC
NA	NA	TRBV5-1	TRBJ1-6	CASSLVPGVGNSPLHF	TGCGCCAGCAGCTTGGTCCCGGGGGTAGGGAATTCACCCCTCCACTTT
NA	NA	TRBV28	TRBJ2-1	CASSPRGGNNEQFF	TGTGCCAGCAGTCCGCGAGGAGGGAATAATGAGCAGTTCTTC